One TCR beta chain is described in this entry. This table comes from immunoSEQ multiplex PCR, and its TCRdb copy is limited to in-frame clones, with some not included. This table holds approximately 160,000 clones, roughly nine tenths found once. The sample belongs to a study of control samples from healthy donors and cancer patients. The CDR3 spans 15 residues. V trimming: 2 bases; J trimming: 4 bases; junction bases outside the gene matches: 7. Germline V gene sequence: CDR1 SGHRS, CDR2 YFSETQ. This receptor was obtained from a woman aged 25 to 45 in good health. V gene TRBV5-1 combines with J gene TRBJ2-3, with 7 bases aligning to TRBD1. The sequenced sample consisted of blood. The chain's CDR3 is CASSFLAQGADTQYF. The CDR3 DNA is TGCGCCAGCAGCTTCCTAGCCCAGGGGGCAGATACGCAGTATTTT.